One and the same sample provided the 20 T cell receptor beta chains below, sequenced in a study of blood T cell repertoires in COVID-19. Method: immunoSEQ multiplex PCR; TCRdb's copy keeps in-frame clones and lacks some. The sample holds 54,000 or so clones; roughly 88% are singletons and the top ten take about 3.5%. Sequenced sample: peripheral blood. The origin of the receptors is a human donor in a cohort sampled during active COVID-19.

The chain joins TRBV6-1 to TRBJ1-2; D ambiguous. V lost 1 base, J lost 4 bases, and 10 bases lay in between. This CDR3 has 14 amino acids. Per the germline V gene, CDR1 is MNHNS and CDR2 is SASEGT. The chain's CDR3 is CASSEDRRGYGYTF. The CDR3 region has the DNA TGTGCCAGCAGTGAAGACCGGAGAGGCTATGGCTACACCTTC.

This clone was counted a single time. This chain joins TRBV3-1 (or the pseudogene TRBV3-2) and TRBJ1-4; TRBD1 might be the D (6 bases). V lost 3 bases and J 4 bases, leaving 12 bases between the germline ends. The CDR3 sequence is 15 residues long. Looked up from germline, CDR1 is LGHDT and CDR2 is YNNKEL (reference sequence). The CDR3 is CASSHGQTLNEKLFF. CDR3 bases: TGTGCCAGCAGCCACGGACAGACACTTAATGAAAAACTGTTTTTT.

This chain uses TRBV11-2 with TRBJ2-5; 7 bases match TRBD1. This CDR3 has 14 amino acids. The J segment lost 5 bases and the V segment lost 7 bases, leaving 10 bases of the junction unmatched. Germline V gives CDR1 SGHAT, CDR2 FQNNGV. In DNA form, the CDR3 reads TGTGCCAGCACCCGCATAACAGGGGAGGAGACCCAGTACTTC. Protein sequence: CASTRITGEETQYF.

The chain uses TRBV18 and TRBJ2-7; no definite D call. V lost 3 bases, J lost 4 bases, and 10 bases lay in between. The CDR3 covers 13 residues. Per the germline V gene, CDR1 is KGHSH and CDR2 is LQKENI. In nucleotides, the CDR3 is TGTGCCAGCTCACCCCAAGAGAGGTACGAGCAGTACTTC. It specifies CASSPQERYEQYF.

V and J are TRBV6-5 and TRBJ2-1; tentatively, D is TRBD2 (6 bases). Germline V CDR1 and CDR2: MNHEY, SVGAGI. Trimming cost V 6 bases and J 5 bases, with 17 bases left between them. The CDR3 is 15 residues long. The CDR3 nucleotides read TGTGCCAGCAGACCCGGGGGACCACCCAACAATGAGCAGTTCTTC. It specifies CASRPGGPPNNEQFF.

The CDR3 DNA sequence: TGTGCCAGCAGCTTAGTAGCGGGGGGGAGCAATCAGCCCCAGCATTTT. Translated, it gives CASSLVAGGSNQPQHF. This chain connects TRBV7-8 to TRBJ1-5, with a tentative D call TRBD1 (5 bases). The CDR3 runs 16 residues. Per the germline V gene, CDR1 is SGHVS and CDR2 is FQNEAQ. Between the trimmed V and J ends, which lost 1 base and 1 base, there was a span of 11 bases. The complete variable domain, with remaining parts taken from reference TRBV7-8 and TRBJ1-5, reads GAGVSQSPRYKVAKRGQDVALRCDPISGHVSLFWYQQALGQGPEFLTYFQNEAQLDKSGLPSDRFFAERPEGSVSTLKIQRTQQEDSAVYLCASSLVAGGSNQPQHFGDGTRLSIL.

The chain uses TRBV6-1 and TRBJ2-1, with TRBD2 identical over 7 bases. CDR1 is MNHNS, CDR2 SASEGT, per germline. The V gene end was trimmed by 4 bases and the J gene end by 0 bases; junction bases not matched to a gene: 9. The CDR3 contains 17 residues. The CDR3 DNA follows: TGTGCCAGCAGTGCGCCCCGGGGCGGGAGCTCCTACAATGAGCAGTTCTTC. Translating it yields CASSAPRGGSSYNEQFF.

V and J are TRBV24-1 and TRBJ2-7; 7 bases match TRBD1. Germline loops: CDR1 KGHDR, CDR2 SFDVKD. The V segment lost 1 base and the J segment 6 bases; nucleotides outside the gene matches: 14. This CDR3 spans 17 amino acids. CDR3 residues: CATSDLQGLGRDSEQYF. CDR3 DNA sequence: TGTGCCACCAGTGATTTACAGGGCCTCGGCAGGGACAGCGAGCAGTACTTC.

This chain uses TRBV14 with TRBJ1-2; D might be TRBD1 (6 bases). The ends were cut back, 2 bases at V and 3 bases at J, with 10 bases in the middle. The CDR3 has 14 amino acids. Per germline, CDR1 SGHDN and CDR2 FVKESK. The CDR3 is CASSQMTGYYGYTF. For the CDR3, the DNA is TGTGCCAGCAGCCAAATGACAGGATACTATGGCTACACCTTC.

V gene TRBV7-7 combines with J gene TRBJ2-2, with D maybe TRBD2 (6 bases). Trimming took off 1 base at V and 4 bases at J, with 10 bases between the two ends. CDR1 is SSHAT and CDR2 is FNYEAQ in the germline V gene (reference sequence). The CDR3 has 15 residues. The CDR3 coding sequence is TGTGCCAGCAGCTTAGGAGGACTAAGCACCGGGGAGCTGTTTTTT. It yields the protein CASSLGGLSTGELFF.

J is TRBJ2-3 and V is TRBV7-9; 11 bases are shared with TRBD2. Germline V CDR1 and CDR2: SEHNR, FQNEAQ (reference sequence). The CDR3 is 17 residues long. The V and J ends lost 1 base and 2 bases, in that order; junction bases with no gene match: 5. CDR3 region: CASSLGRLAGYTDTQYF. CDR3 coding DNA: TGTGCCAGCAGCTTAGGAAGACTAGCGGGATACACAGATACGCAGTATTTT.

The chain carries TRBV12-3 or TRBV12-4 and TRBJ2-5; possible D gene TRBD2, 6 bases. The CDR3 has 13 residues. Trimming pared 6 bases from V and 2 bases from J, leaving 10 bases between. Written as DNA, the CDR3 is TGTGCCAGCAGGTCCGGGACTCAAGAGACCCAGTACTTC. It translates to CASRSGTQETQYF.

The chain joins TRBV7-3 to TRBJ2-3; 10 bases agree with TRBD1. V was clipped by 5 bases and J by 4 bases; unmatched bases: 6. There are 15 residues in the CDR3. The V gene's germline CDR1 is SGHTA and CDR2 FQGTGA. The CDR3 coding sequence is TGTGCCAGCAGCCTAGCCGGACAGGGGGCAGATACGCAGTATTTT. Protein product: CASSLAGQGADTQYF. The full variable domain, in which reference TRBV7-3 and TRBJ2-3 provide the parts outside the CDR3, is GAGVSQTPSNKVTEKGKYVELRCDPISGHTALYWYRQSLGQGPEFLIYFQGTGAADDSGLPNDRFFAVRPEGSVSTLKIQRTERGDSAVYLCASSLAGQGADTQYFGPGTRLTVL.

V and J are TRBV10-3 and TRBJ2-7, with D maybe TRBD1 (6 bases). The germline V gene has CDR1 ENHRY and CDR2 SYGVKD. The CDR3 spans 11 residues. Trimming pared 11 bases from V and 13 bases from J, leaving 21 bases between. DNA of the CDR3: TGTGCCCCTCAGACAGGACCCGAGGCCTACTTC. Translating gives CAPQTGPEAYF.

The chain links TRBV6-6 to TRBJ1-3; 8 bases match TRBD1. Germline loops: CDR1 MNHNY, CDR2 SVGAGI (reference sequence). V gave up 8 bases and J gave up 4 bases; unmatched junction bases: 7. The CDR3 loop spans 14 amino acids. CDR3 sequence (DNA): TGTGCCAGCGGCCTCGGACAGGGCGGAAACACCATATATTTT. It yields the protein CASGLGQGGNTIYF.

This rearrangement joins TRBV19 to TRBJ1-1; D is perhaps TRBD1 (5 bases). Germline values: CDR1 LNHDA, CDR2 SQIVND (reference sequence). CDR3 size: 15 residues. The V end lost 7 bases, the J end lost 4 bases, and 19 bases lay between the germline ends. Written as DNA, the CDR3 is TGTGCCAGTACCCTTGGCTGGGGGGGTCTCACTGAAGCTTTCTTT. It encodes CASTLGWGGLTEAFF.

This chain uses TRBV6-5 with TRBJ1-1; possibly TRBD1 for D (6 bases). CDR1 MNHEY and CDR2 SVGAGI come from the germline V gene. V lost 4 bases to trimming and J lost 5 bases, with 8 bases between them. There are 12 residues in the CDR3. The CDR3 region is CASSSQGTEAFF. Written as DNA, the CDR3 is TGTGCCAGCAGTTCACAGGGAACTGAAGCTTTCTTT.

The chain couples TRBV5-1 to TRBJ1-1; TRBD1 might be the D (6 bases). V lost 4 bases, J lost 7 bases, and 14 bases lay in between. Germline CDR1 reads SGHRS; CDR2 reads YFSETQ. The CDR3 covers 13 residues. The CDR3 sequence: CASSPGGVNEAFF. The CDR3 coding sequence is TGCGCCAGCAGCCCGGGGGGCGTAAATGAAGCTTTCTTT.

V is TRBV5-1 and J is TRBJ1-4; D perhaps matches TRBD1 (5 bases). The V gene's germline CDR1 is SGHRS and CDR2 YFSETQ. There are 16 residues in the CDR3. V was cut by 0 bases and J by 7 bases, with 16 bases left in between. The CDR3 DNA is TGCGCCAGCAGCTTGGTTTCCGGGGGATCCGTTGAAAAACTGTTTTTT. It yields the protein CASSLVSGGSVEKLFF.

The chain employs TRBV7-9 and TRBJ1-5; D unresolved. Trimming shortened V by 1 base and J by 0 bases, and 4 bases separated the two germline ends. This CDR3 has 14 residues. Germline V gene data show CDR1 as SEHNR and CDR2 as FQNEAQ (reference sequence). CDR3 loop: CASSLVGSNQPQHF. DNA of the CDR3: TGTGCCAGCAGCTTAGTCGGTAGCAATCAGCCCCAGCATTTT.